The 22 T cell receptor beta chains presented below share a single source sample, sequenced in a study of ipilimumab plus nivolumab after autologous stem cell transplantation. Using immunoSEQ multiplex PCR, the repertoire was profiled, and TCRdb retains in-frame clones only, with some absent. The sample includes around 84,000 clones, approximately 86% of them seen just once. The source was PBMCs, collected in a trial of ipilimumab plus nivolumab as post-transplant consolidation. The receptors stem from a male donor with diffuse large B-cell lymphoma.

This clone appeared a few times. The genes are TRBV11-2 and TRBJ1-4; 7 bases fit TRBD1. Trimming at V came to 5 bases and at J to 1 base, leaving 7 bases not matched to a gene. This CDR3 is built from 16 residues. The germline V gene has CDR1 SGHAT and CDR2 FQNNGV. CDR3 nucleotides: TGTGCCAGCAGCGAATCTTACAGGGGAACTAATGAAAAACTGTTTTTT. Its translation: CASSESYRGTNEKLFF.

The chain recombines TRBV7-2 with TRBJ1-4; D may be TRBD1 (6 bases). Looked up from germline, CDR1 is SGHTA and CDR2 is FQGNSA. The CDR3 has 15 residues. The ends were cut back, 6 bases at V and 4 bases at J, with 15 bases in the middle. The CDR3 region is CASSTTGQFNEKLFF. CDR3 sequence (DNA): TGTGCCAGCAGTACGACTGGACAGTTTAATGAAAAACTGTTTTTT.

This clone has just a few counts. The V and J genes are TRBV10-1 and TRBJ2-1, with 8 nucleotides matching TRBD2. The germline V gene has CDR1 WNHNN and CDR2 SYGVQD (reference sequence). Unmatched junction bases numbered 5, after V lost 4 bases and J lost 0 bases. The CDR3 is 16 residues long. The chain's CDR3 is CASSGAGGASYNEQFF. The CDR3 region has the DNA TGCGCCAGCAGTGGCGCGGGGGGCGCCTCCTACAATGAGCAGTTCTTC.

This chain links TRBV2 with TRBJ2-7, with 9 bases fitting TRBD1. The V and J ends lost 6 bases and 2 bases, in that order; junction bases with no gene match: 5. Germline V lookup: CDR1 SNHLY, CDR2 FYNNEI. This CDR3 has 14 residues. The DNA of the CDR3 is TGTGCCAGCAGCGTGGGACAGGGCACCTACGAGCAGTACTTC. Its protein product is CASSVGQGTYEQYF.

The V call is TRBV18, the J call TRBJ2-6; D is unresolved. The V end was cut by 2 bases, the J end by 0 bases, with 14 bases between. Germline V lookup: CDR1 KGHSH, CDR2 LQKENI. The CDR3 totals 18 residues. The CDR3 sequence is CASSPSREPSSGANVLTF. CDR3 in DNA: TGTGCCAGCTCACCAAGTAGGGAACCCAGCTCTGGGGCCAACGTCCTGACTTTC.

The chain links TRBV11-2 to TRBJ2-2; 10 nucleotides match TRBD1. The CDR3 covers 15 residues. Germline CDR1 and CDR2: SGHAT and FQNNGV. Germline trimming cut 6 bases from V and 4 bases from J; bases unmatched to any gene: 5. CDR3 region: CASRGDRGTTGELFF. The CDR3, as DNA: TGTGCCAGCAGGGGGGACAGGGGAACCACCGGGGAGCTGTTTTTT.

The J gene is TRBJ2-3, the V gene TRBV4-1; 8 bases agree with TRBD2. The trim removed 3 bases at V and 4 bases at J, leaving 15 bases unmatched. This CDR3 spans 18 amino acids. Per the germline V gene, CDR1 is MGHRA and CDR2 is YSYEKL. The DNA for the CDR3 is TGCGCCAGCAGCCAGGAGGACCCGGGACTAGAATTTTCAGATACGCAGTATTTT. Encoded protein: CASSQEDPGLEFSDTQYF.

This clone was counted a single time. The chain combines TRBV7-2 with TRBJ2-1; no firm D call. Trimming left V 0 bases short and J 5 bases short, with 11 bases between. The CDR3 consists of 15 residues. Germline values: CDR1 SGHTA, CDR2 FQGNSA. The chain's CDR3 is CASSLARGRNNEQFF. DNA for the CDR3: TGTGCCAGCAGCTTAGCGCGAGGACGGAACAATGAGCAGTTCTTC.

V gene TRBV4-3 combines with J gene TRBJ2-1; the match to TRBD2 covers 16 bases. The germline gives CDR1 LGHNA, CDR2 YSLEER. The V segment lost 4 bases and the J segment 9 bases; nucleotides outside the gene matches: 6. The CDR3 totals 16 residues. The CDR3 DNA sequence: TGCGCCAGCAGCCGGGGGACTAGCGGGGGGGCTGGTGAGCAGTTCTTC. The encoded protein is CASSRGTSGGAGEQFF.

This rearrangement joins TRBV27 to TRBJ2-7; D could derive from TRBD1 or TRBD2 (5 bases each). The length of the CDR3 is 17 residues. The germline V and J ends were trimmed by 2 bases and 0 bases, with 17 bases remaining between them. CDR1 is MNHEY, CDR2 SMNVEV, per germline (reference sequence). The CDR3 spells CASSLGSGTLSSYEQYF. CDR3 DNA sequence: TGTGCCAGCAGTTTAGGCTCGGGGACCCTATCCTCCTACGAGCAGTACTTC.

The chain uses TRBV15 and TRBJ1-4; D is possibly TRBD1 (5 bases). Trimming stripped 5 bases from V and 4 bases from J, with 8 bases between. The CDR3 has 13 amino acids. CDR1 and CDR2 (germline): LNHNV, YYDKDF (reference sequence). CDR3 coding DNA: TGTGCCACCAGCCGGGGGTTTAATGAAAAACTGTTTTTT. Amino acid sequence: CATSRGFNEKLFF.

This clone was found once. CDR3 in amino acids: CATSRSPQSNTEAFF. The CDR3 bases are TGTGCCACCAGCAGATCGCCGCAATCCAACACTGAAGCTTTCTTT. V and J are TRBV15 and TRBJ1-1; D unresolved. Trimming removed 2 bases from V and 2 bases from J, with 12 bases in between. CDR1 and CDR2 (germline): LNHNV, YYDKDF (reference sequence). The CDR3 is made up of 15 amino acids.

The chain recombines TRBV18 with TRBJ1-5; D is ambiguous. V was cut by 5 bases and J by 3 bases, with 8 bases left in between. This CDR3 contains 13 residues. Germline assignment: CDR1 KGHSH and CDR2 LQKENI. CDR3 coding DNA: TGTGCCAGCTCAATAGACACCAATCAGCCCCAGCATTTT. This sequence encodes CASSIDTNQPQHF.

This sequence joins TRBV6-5 and TRBJ1-2; 7 positions match TRBD1. This CDR3 spans 13 amino acids. The germline V gene encodes CDR1 MNHEY and CDR2 SVGAGI. The V and J ends lost 6 bases and 8 bases, in that order; junction bases with no gene match: 9. The CDR3 coding sequence is TGTGCCAGCAGCCCGACAGGGAACAGGGGCTACACCTTC. Protein sequence: CASSPTGNRGYTF.

A note on this clone: A junction end diverges from the germline sequence, so it may reflect a read error. This sequence joins TRBV5-1 and TRBJ2-2, with D uncertain. Germline CDR1 SGHRS, CDR2 YFSETQ. This CDR3 has 14 residues. The CDR3 is CASSLEANTGELFF. The CDR3, as DNA: TGCGCCAGCAGCTTGGAGGCGAATACCGGGGAGCTGTTTTTT.

This clone appeared a few times. The rearrangement joins TRBV7-2 to TRBJ2-3; 11 bases align to TRBD2. The CDR3 is 17 amino acids. Germline lookup yields CDR1 SGHTA and CDR2 FQGNSA. Trimming cost V 4 bases and J 5 bases; bases outside gene matches: 11. CDR3 DNA sequence: TGTGCCAGCAGCTCATTGACTAGCGGGGCCTTGAGAGATACGCAGTATTTT. It specifies CASSSLTSGALRDTQYF.

The V and J genes are TRBV2 and TRBJ2-7, with D perhaps TRBD1 (6 bases). CDR1 SNHLY and CDR2 FYNNEI come from the germline V gene. The CDR3 is 12 amino acids. The V end lost 7 bases, the J end lost 5 bases, and 12 bases lay between the germline ends. CDR3 bases: TGTGCCAGCACCTCAAACAGGGACGAGCAGTACTTC. Amino acids: CASTSNRDEQYF.

On this clone itself: The junction departs from germline at one end; a sequencing error may be responsible. The chain couples TRBV9 to TRBJ2-7; 10 positions agree with TRBD2. Germline V gives CDR1 SGDLS, CDR2 YYNGEE. The CDR3 is made up of 15 amino acids. CDR3 in DNA: TGTGCCGGCAGCGTAGACCCTAGCGGGGGTGGGGAGCAGTACTTC. This codes for CAGSVDPSGGGEQYF.

The V gene is TRBV6-5, the J gene TRBJ1-2; no clear D gene. The CDR3 covers 13 residues. Between the trimmed V and J ends, which lost 4 bases and 6 bases, there was a span of 12 bases. CDR1 and CDR2 from the germline V gene are MNHEY and SVGAGI. Here the CDR3 reads CASSSGYENGYTF. The CDR3 coding sequence is TGTGCCAGCAGTTCCGGTTATGAAAATGGCTACACCTTC.

This chain connects TRBV7-9 to TRBJ1-1; 10 positions agree with TRBD1. The trim removed 6 bases at V and 3 bases at J, leaving 19 bases unmatched. This CDR3 has 19 amino acids. Germline V lookup: CDR1 SEHNR, CDR2 FQNEAQ (reference sequence). CDR3 in amino acids: CASSFSQSTGGVVHTEAFF. In DNA, the CDR3 is TGTGCCAGCAGTTTTAGTCAATCGACAGGGGGCGTAGTCCACACTGAAGCTTTCTTT.

The chain uses TRBV5-1 and TRBJ1-2, with D possibly TRBD1 on 5 matching bases. Trimming took off 2 bases at V and 6 bases at J, with 17 bases between the two ends. The CDR3 runs to 15 residues. Germline lookup yields CDR1 SGHRS and CDR2 YFSETQ. The CDR3 region is CASSLGRGNNHGYTF. The CDR3 coding sequence is TGCGCCAGCAGCTTAGGGAGGGGTAACAACCATGGCTACACCTTC.

The rearrangement joins TRBV5-1 to TRBJ1-2, with D possibly being TRBD1 (6 bases). The CDR3 contains 15 residues. Trimming removed 1 base from V and 10 bases from J, with 20 bases in between. Germline V gives CDR1 SGHRS, CDR2 YFSETQ. CDR3 region: CASSLRGGRADDYTF. CDR3 bases: TGCGCCAGCAGCTTGAGGGGGGGCAGGGCCGACGACTACACCTTC. Together with reference TRBV5-1 and TRBJ1-2, the CDR3 gives the full variable domain: KAGVTQTPRYLIKTRGQQVTLSCSPISGHRSVSWYQQTPGQGLQFLFEYFSETQRNKGNFPGRFSGRQFSNSRSEMNVSTLELGDSALYLCASSLRGGRADDYTFGSGTRLTVV.